The present T cell receptor beta chain was sequenced within a study of CD8+ T cells in alopecia areata. Study as a whole: After 6 to 18 months of tofacitinib, follow-up continued 6 months off drug. General study points: Normal scalp had lower clonality than lesional scalp, with alopecia totalis/universalis lesions showing this most strongly.

Isolated RNA was reverse transcribed into cDNA used as the sequencing template. Measured with immunoSEQ multiplex PCR; TCRdb has only the in-frame clones, and not every one. The table records about 190,000 clones, approximately 56% of them present only once. V shed 4 bases, J shed 8 bases, and the junction held 12 bases outside the gene matches. The CDR3 sequence is 15 residues long. Germline-derived CDR1 and CDR2 are SNHLY and FYNNEI. Worth noting for this clone: Antigen: not known.

The investigators collected lesional scalp punch biopsies and peripheral blood from alopecia areata patients. Here the sequenced sample was CD4+ T cells sorted from blood, taken at week 0. This rearrangement joins TRBV2 to TRBJ1-2; 8 bases match TRBD1. The clonotype comes from a human donor with alopecia areata. The CDR3 coding sequence is TGTGCCAGCAGTGCGTCAGGGGGCGCAGGCGCGGGCTACACCTTC. Protein product: CASSASGGAGAGYTF.